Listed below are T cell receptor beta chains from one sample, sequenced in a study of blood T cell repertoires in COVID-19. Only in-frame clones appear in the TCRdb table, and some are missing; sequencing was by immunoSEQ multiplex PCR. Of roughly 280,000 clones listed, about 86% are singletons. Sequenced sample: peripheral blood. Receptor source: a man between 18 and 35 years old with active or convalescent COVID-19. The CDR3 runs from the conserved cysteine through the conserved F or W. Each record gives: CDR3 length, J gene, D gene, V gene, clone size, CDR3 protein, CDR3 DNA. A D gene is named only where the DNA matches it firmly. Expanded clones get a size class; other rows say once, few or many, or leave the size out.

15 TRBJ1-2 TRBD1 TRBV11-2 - CASSLVRSGGYGYTF TGTGCCAGCAGCTTAGTGCGATCAGGGGGGTATGGCTACACCTTC
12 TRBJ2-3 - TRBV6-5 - CASSYSLDTQYF TGTGCCAGCAGTTACTCCCTGGATACGCAGTATTTT
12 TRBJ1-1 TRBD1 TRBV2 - CASSLRQGNAFF TGTGCCAGCAGTCTTCGACAGGGGAACGCTTTCTTT
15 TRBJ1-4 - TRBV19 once CASSKRTDFNEKLFF TGTGCCAGTAGTAAAAGGACAGACTTCAATGAAAAACTGTTTTTT
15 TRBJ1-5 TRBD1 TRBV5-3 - CARGGWARGRQPQHF TGTGCCAGAGGCGGTTGGGCCAGGGGGCGGCAGCCCCAGCATTTT
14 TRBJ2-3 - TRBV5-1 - CASSLGGREDTQYF TGCGCCAGCAGCTTGGGGGGGCGAGAAGATACGCAGTATTTT
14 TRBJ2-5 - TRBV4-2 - CASSQLGEEETQYF TGTGCCAGCAGCCAACTAGGGGAGGAAGAGACCCAGTACTTC
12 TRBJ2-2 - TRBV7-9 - CASGPGPGELFF TGTGCCAGCGGGCCAGGGCCCGGGGAGCTGTTTTTT
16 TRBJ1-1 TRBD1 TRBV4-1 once CASRPGQAFANTEAFF TGCGCCAGCAGACCGGGACAGGCTTTTGCGAACACTGAAGCTTTCTTT
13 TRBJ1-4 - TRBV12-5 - CASGQGSYEKLFF TGTGCTAGTGGGCAGGGTAGTTATGAAAAACTGTTTTTT
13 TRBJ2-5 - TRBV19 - CASSIGGLETQYF TGTGCCAGTAGTATAGGAGGGTTGGAGACCCAGTACTTC
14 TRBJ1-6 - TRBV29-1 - CSVEPGGRNSPLHF TGCAGCGTTGAACCGGGGGGTCGGAATTCACCCCTCCACTTT
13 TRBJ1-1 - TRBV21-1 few CANKQGRGTEAFF TGTGCCAACAAACAGGGAAGAGGCACTGAAGCTTTCTTT
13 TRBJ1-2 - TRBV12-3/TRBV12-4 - CASSRTGKDGYTF TGTGCCAGCAGCCGAACGGGTAAAGATGGCTACACCTTC
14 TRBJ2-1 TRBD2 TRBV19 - CASTWTSGNDEQFF TGTGCCAGTACGTGGACTAGCGGTAATGATGAGCAGTTCTTC
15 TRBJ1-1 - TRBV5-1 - CASSLTGSGNTEAFF TGCGCCAGCAGCTTGACAGGGTCGGGGAACACTGAAGCTTTCTTT
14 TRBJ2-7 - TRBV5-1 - CASSLTIGSYEQYF TGCGCCAGCAGCTTGACAATTGGCAGCTACGAGCAGTACTTC
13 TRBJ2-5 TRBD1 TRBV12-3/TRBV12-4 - CASSRGRSRTQYF TGTGCCAGCAGTAGGGGGCGGAGTCGGACCCAGTACTTC
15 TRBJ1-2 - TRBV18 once CASSPGQGLSYGYTF TGTGCCAGCTCACCGGGGCAAGGCCTAAGTTATGGCTACACCTTC